The entry that follows covers one TCR beta chain sequence. The V and J ends lost 5 bases and 0 bases, in that order; junction bases with no gene match: 12. The CDR3 runs to 18 residues. Germline lookup yields CDR1 PRHDT and CDR2 FYEKMQ (reference sequence). The TCRbeta library incorporated unique molecular identifiers. In TCRdb, the PCR reads were re-called with MiXCR into one record per CDR3 protein. The sample shows about 640,000 distinct CDR3 sequences, 15% to 20% of them seen only once. The data derive from a study of T-cell reconstitution after alpha-beta-depleted transplantation in children. This receptor was obtained from a human donor who donated a stem cell graft to a child with acute myeloid leukemia. Sequenced here: PBMCs from the stem cell graft donor, sampled from the stem cell graft. This chain links TRBV13 with TRBJ1-1; 10 nucleotides match TRBD1. In DNA form, the CDR3 reads TGTGCCAGCAGCCCCCGGGACAGGGGTGTTCCAATGAACACTGAAGCTTTCTTT. Protein sequence: CASSPRDRGVPMNTEAFF. The complete variable domain, with remaining parts taken from reference TRBV13 and TRBJ1-1, reads AAGVIQSPRHLIKEKRETATLKCYPIPRHDTVYWYQQGPGQDPQFLISFYEKMQSDKGSIPDRFSAQQFSDYHSELNMSSLELGDSALYFCASSPRDRGVPMNTEAFFGQGTRLTVV.